This is a list of T cell receptor beta chains from one sample in a study of CD8 T cells in Susac syndrome. TCRdb used MiXCR to reprocess the immunoSEQ multiplex PCR reads, holding one entry per CDR3 protein. The repertoire holds around 280,000 distinct CDR3 sequences, with 70% to 90% as singletons. Sequencing used CD8+ T cells from PBMCs. Source of these receptors: a human donor with multiple sclerosis. The CDR3 runs from the conserved cysteine through the conserved F or W. The order of the fields is D gene, clone size, CDR3 length, J gene, V gene, CDR3 protein, CDR3 DNA. The D gene is left open where the match is weak. Not all rows give a size; the values are once, few, many and, for expanded clones, a class.

>.|.|17|TRBJ2-7|TRBV6-5
CASSSLLTDRVSYEQYF
TGTGCCAGCAGTTCCCTCCTAACTGACAGAGTCTCCTACGAGCAGTACTTC
>TRBD1|.|13|TRBJ2-5|TRBV9
CASSAGTGGGKYF
TGTGCCAGCAGCGCCGGGACAGGTGGCGGAAAGTACTTC
>TRBD2|.|18|TRBJ2-5|TRBV24-1
CATSDPQIGEGRQETQYF
TGTGCCACCAGTGACCCCCAGATCGGGGAGGGGAGGCAAGAGACCCAGTACTTC
>.|.|15|TRBJ1-3|TRBV7-9
CASSSGDSRERTIYF
TGTGCCAGCAGCTCAGGGGATTCCAGGGAAAGGACCATATATTTT
>TRBD2|.|13|TRBJ2-7|TRBV7-9
CASSSLAGGEQYF
TGTGCCAGCAGCTCCCTAGCGGGAGGCGAGCAGTACTTC
>.|.|16|TRBJ2-2|TRBV12-3/TRBV12-4
CASIPVGTFNTGELFF
TGTGCCAGCATCCCTGTGGGGACATTTAACACCGGGGAGCTGTTTTTT
>TRBD2|.|15|TRBJ2-1|TRBV6-1
CASTGGTSGGNEQFF
TGTGCCAGCACCGGAGGGACTAGCGGGGGCAATGAGCAGTTCTTC
>.|.|17|TRBJ2-2|TRBV10-3
CAIRVVADLSNTGELFF
TGTGCCATCAGAGTTGTTGCGGATCTATCGAACACCGGGGAGCTGTTTTTT
>.|once|14|TRBJ2-7|TRBV27
CASSLDQATYEQYF
TGTGCCAGCAGCTTGGATCAGGCGACCTACGAGCAGTACTTC
>.|once|14|TRBJ1-2|TRBV9
CASSVGGGGYGYTF
TGTGCCAGCAGCGTAGGAGGTGGGGGCTATGGCTACACCTTC
>.|.|15|TRBJ1-1|TRBV5-6
CASSLGARGYTEAFF
TGTGCCAGCAGCTTGGGGGCCAGGGGATACACTGAAGCTTTCTTT
>TRBD2|.|16|TRBJ2-1|TRBV7-7
CASSSRLAGGPSEQFF
TGTGCTAGCAGCTCCCGACTAGCGGGAGGGCCAAGTGAGCAGTTCTTC
>.|.|16|TRBJ2-5|TRBV19
CASSIGRTSGKETQYF
TGTGCCAGTAGTATCGGACGTACAAGCGGAAAAGAGACCCAGTACTTC
>TRBD1|.|16|TRBJ2-6|TRBV20-1
CSAKDRVGAGANVLTF
TGCAGTGCTAAAGACAGGGTAGGGGCTGGGGCCAACGTCCTGACTTTC
>TRBD1|.|14|TRBJ1-1|TRBV5-1
CASSLTGGRTEAFF
TGTGCCAGTAGCCTTACAGGGGGCAGGACTGAAGCTTTCTTT
>TRBD2|once|15|TRBJ2-3|TRBV2
CASTGEGGITDTQYF
TGTGCCAGCACCGGGGAGGGAGGAATAACAGATACGCAGTATTTT
>TRBD1|few|15|TRBJ1-1|TRBV28
CASSSPGQGNTEAFF
TGTGCCAGCAGTAGTCCGGGACAGGGAAACACTGAAGCTTTCTTT
>TRBD2|.|12|TRBJ2-1|TRBV9
CASSDRREVQFF
TGTGCCAGCAGCGACCGACGGGAGGTGCAGTTCTTC
>.|.|14|TRBJ2-2|TRBV12-3/TRBV12-4
CASSSPANTGELFF
TGTGCCAGCAGTTCCCCCGCGAACACCGGGGAGCTGTTTTTT
>.|.|16|TRBJ2-3|TRBV9
CASSVDGGQSTDTQYF
TGTGCCAGCAGCGTAGACGGCGGCCAGAGCACAGATACGCAGTATTTT
>.|.|10|TRBJ1-2|TRBV29-1
CSVVSRGYTF
TGCAGCGTTGTTTCCCGGGGCTACACCTTC
>.|.|17|TRBJ2-7|TRBV7-9
CASSLGVGAPSSYEQYF
TGTGCCAGCAGCTTAGGCGTCGGGGCTCCTAGCTCCTACGAGCAGTACTTC
>TRBD1|.|18|TRBJ1-2|TRBV4-2
CASSQPGTGLDPSYGYTF
TGTGCCAGCAGCCAACCCGGGACAGGGCTCGATCCCAGCTATGGCTACACCTTC
>.|.|14|TRBJ2-3|TRBV28
CASSLLQVADTQYF
TGTGCCAGCAGTTTATTACAGGTTGCAGATACGCAGTATTTT
>.|once|13|TRBJ2-1|TRBV9
CASSGRLYNEQFF
TGTGCCAGCAGCGGGCGACTATACAATGAGCAGTTCTTC
>TRBD2|few|14|TRBJ2-1|TRBV7-9
CASSFSGRDNEQFF
TGTGCCAGCAGCTTTAGCGGGAGGGACAATGAGCAGTTCTTC
>.|.|14|TRBJ2-7|TRBV28
CASSRAGSSYEQYF
TGTGCCAGCTCGCGGGCGGGGAGTTCCTACGAGCAGTACTTC
>.|.|10|TRBJ2-1|TRBV29-1
CSVPGSGQFF
TGCAGCGTGCCGGGTTCGGGGCAGTTCTTC
>TRBD2|.|14|TRBJ2-2|TRBV28
CASSLAGGPGELFF
TGTGCCAGCAGTTTAGCGGGAGGCCCCGGGGAGCTGTTTTTT
>.|.|17|TRBJ1-1|TRBV2
CASSYYPFRDLNTEAFF
TGTGCCAGCAGTTACTACCCTTTCAGAGACCTGAACACTGAAGCTTTCTTT